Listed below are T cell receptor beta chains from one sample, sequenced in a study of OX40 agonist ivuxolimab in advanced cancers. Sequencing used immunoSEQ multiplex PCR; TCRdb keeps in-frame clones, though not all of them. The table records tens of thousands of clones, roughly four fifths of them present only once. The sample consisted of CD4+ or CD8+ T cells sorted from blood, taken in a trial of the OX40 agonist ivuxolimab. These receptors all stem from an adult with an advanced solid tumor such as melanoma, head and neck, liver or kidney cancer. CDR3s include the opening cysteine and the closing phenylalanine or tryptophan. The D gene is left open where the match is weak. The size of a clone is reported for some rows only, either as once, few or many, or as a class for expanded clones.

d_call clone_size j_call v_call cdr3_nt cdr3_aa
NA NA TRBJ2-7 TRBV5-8 TGTGCCAGCAGCCCCGGCAGTAGAGGCAACACTGCCTACGAGCAGTACTTC CASSPGSRGNTAYEQYF
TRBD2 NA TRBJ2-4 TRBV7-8 TGTGCCAGCAGCCTATTCGGCGGGGGGACCAAAAACATTCAGTACTTC CASSLFGGGTKNIQYF
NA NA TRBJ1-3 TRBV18 TGTGCCAGCTCACGGTCCGGACAGAGCTCTGGAAACACCATATATTTT CASSRSGQSSGNTIYF
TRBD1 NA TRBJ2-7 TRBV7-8 TGTGCCAGCAGCTTAGATTGGGGCAGGGGGCGCAACGAGCAGTACTTC CASSLDWGRGRNEQYF
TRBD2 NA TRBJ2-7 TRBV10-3 TGTGCCATCAGTGAGCCGGGACTATACTCCTACGAGCAGTACTTC CAISEPGLYSYEQYF
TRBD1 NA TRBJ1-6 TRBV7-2 TGTGCCAGCAGCTTCTTGACAGGGAGGAATTCACCCCTCCACTTT CASSFLTGRNSPLHF
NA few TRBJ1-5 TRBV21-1 TGTGCCAGCAGCACTCCCGGGACAGGCTCCTTCGGGAATCAGCCCCAGCATTTT CASSTPGTGSFGNQPQHF
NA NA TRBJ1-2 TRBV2 TGTGCCAGCAGCGCCTGGGGGGAGGATGGCTACACCTTC CASSAWGEDGYTF
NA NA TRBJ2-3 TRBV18 TGTGCCAGCTCACCAGGCGGGGGCACAGATACGCAGTATTTT CASSPGGGTDTQYF
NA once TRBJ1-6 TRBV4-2 TGTGCCAGCAGCCCTCCCTCTAATTCACCCCTCCACTTT CASSPPSNSPLHF
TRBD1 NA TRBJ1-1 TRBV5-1 TGCGCCAGCGGGACAGGGGGAGAAGCTTTCTTT CASGTGGEAFF
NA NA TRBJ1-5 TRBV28 TGTGCCAGCAGTTTAGCAAGGTTGGCGGTACATTTT CASSLARLAVHF
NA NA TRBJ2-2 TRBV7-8 TGTGCCAGCAATTCCAAGGGTTGGAACACCGGGGAGCTGTTTTTT CASNSKGWNTGELFF
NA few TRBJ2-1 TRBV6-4 TGTGCCAGCAGTAGGAACCGCCGCCTGAATGAGCAGTTCTTC CASSRNRRLNEQFF
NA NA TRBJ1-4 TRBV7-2 TGTGCCAGCAGCCTCGGACGGAAAGAAAAACTGTTTTTT CASSLGRKEKLFF
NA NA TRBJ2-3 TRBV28 TGTGCCAGCAGTTTTCAGGGAAGCACAGATACGCAGTATTTT CASSFQGSTDTQYF
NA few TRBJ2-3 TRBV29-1 TGCAGCGTTGATGTCCCGTACACAGATACGCAGTATTTT CSVDVPYTDTQYF
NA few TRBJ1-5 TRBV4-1 TGCGCCAGCAGCCTGACTCGGGGGGCCGGCAATCAGCCCCAGCATTTT CASSLTRGAGNQPQHF
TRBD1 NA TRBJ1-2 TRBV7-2 TGTGCCAGCAGCCAAGGACAGGGAGGTTTTTCTGGCTACACCTTC CASSQGQGGFSGYTF
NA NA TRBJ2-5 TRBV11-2 TGTGCCAGCAGCTTAGATATTCAGGGGCTAGAGACCCAGTACTTC CASSLDIQGLETQYF
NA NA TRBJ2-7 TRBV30 TGTGCCTGGAATAAAGTCAGGGCAGGGAGAGAGCAGTACTTC CAWNKVRAGREQYF
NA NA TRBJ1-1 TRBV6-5 TGTGCCAGCAGTTACTCCCGGACAGCCATGGTCCCTGAAGCTTTCTTT CASSYSRTAMVPEAFF
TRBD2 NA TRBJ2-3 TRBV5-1 TGCGCCAGCAGCTTGGGGGCTAGCGGGGGCACAGATACGCAGTATTTT CASSLGASGGTDTQYF